The present entry profiles one T cell receptor beta chain with its context. There are a few counts of this clone. Its cognate antigen has yet to be identified. No clone much larger than this one lies a single base away; base qualities are absent. This sample was taken from a study of beta chain features in type 1 diabetes (dated by TCRdb to the late 2010s). For context, the study as a whole: Mean age, gender distribution, total cell number and subset yield were not different between patients and healthy donors. A total of 85 million to 140 million sorted cells were examined across all samples, and the number of cells per subset was strongly correlated with RNA yield. The study compared the TCRB repertoires of sorted circulating CD4+ T cell subsets in recently diagnosed type 1 diabetes patients with those in matched healthy donors. Regulatory and stem cell-like memory subsets were obtained from only 8 patients and roughly eight healthy donors, while naive and central memory subsets were obtained from all 30 or so donors.

The entire isolated RNA was reverse transcribed using the High Capacity cDNA Reverse Transcription Kit, and thus expressed TCRB transcripts were sequenced. Deep immunoSEQ sequencing was applied to naive, central memory and regulatory T cell samples, giving an average of approximately 3.8 million total reads per sample. After sorted cells were lysed in RLT buffer, RNA was extracted with DNase-treated RNeasy Micro or Mini kits, with the choice depending on cell number. To prevent cross-contamination, every cell subset was processed on its own, while patient and healthy donor samples were processed together. The immunoSEQ multiplex PCR was used to amplify TCRB sequences from cDNA, generating 87-bp fragments that spanned the CDR3 region. Sequencing of the amplicons was done on the Illumina HiSeq platform. From the authors' description of their analysis: PCR bias was corrected computationally using synthetic template baselines, and reads within Hamming distance 2 were collapsed, with unmergeable singletons discarded. Reads were aligned to IMGT to assign V, D and J genes, CDR3 length, and insertions or deletions at six rearrangement sites. Within each subset, clonotype counts were normalized to sorted cell number, and only after that were true diversity and Gini coefficients computed with the tcR R package. The overlap coefficient, calculated on TCRB nucleotide sequences, was used to quantify repertoire sharing. Not all clones reach the TCRdb copy of this immuneACCESS table, which keeps in-frame sequences only. Checked studies attribute under half of the gap to unresolved V genes and leave the rest unexplained. The V and J calls and the clone size are those of that table, but D and trimming were determined from the DNA. This sample is represented by approximately 100,000 clones; around 30% of them were singletons. Of the sample, 0.5% to 0.6% falls within the top ten clones.

Each donor gave one peripheral blood draw, approximately 110 mL on average, collected into heparinised tubes. A BD FACSAria II and a panel including CD45RO, CCR7, CD25, CD127, CD95 and CD27 were used to sort naive, central memory, regulatory and stem cell-like memory CD4+ T cells. Purity was above 98% for every sorted population. Right away, PBMCs were isolated by Lymphoprep density gradient centrifugation and were stained directly, with no culture step. So that batch effects would be minimized, each experiment stained and sorted samples in pairs, pairing one healthy donor with one patient. Study-wide findings and limitations: Because cDNA was sequenced instead of genomic DNA, activated cells with high expression could be over-represented, although the groups did not differ in activation or CD3 levels. Type 1 diabetes patients showed a moderate but significant shortening of TCRB CDR3 length in all four CD4+ subsets. Because the HLA sub-analyses included only small numbers of individuals, any influence of HLA type on TCRB rearrangement was left unresolved. Patients with type 1 diabetes made fewer insertions and deleted more nucleotides at VDJ recombination sites, implying thymic rearrangement abnormalities. Shorter templates might be favored by PCR, yet because patient and control samples were amplified and corrected together, any such skew would affect both groups equally. The naive, central memory and regulatory TCRB repertoires appeared to resemble one another more closely among patients than among healthy donors.

This sequence was found in a woman in her late teens or twenties with type 1 diabetes. What was sequenced was central memory CD4+ T cells from blood.

The CDR3 protein sequence reads: CASSLLGGSLGNEQFF. At the DNA level, the sequence is TGTGCCAGCAGCCTATTGGGCGGGAGTTTGGGGAATGAGCAGTTCTTC. The chain uses TRBV11-2 and TRBJ2-1, with 7 middle bases fitting TRBD2. The CDR3 measures 16 amino acids from cysteine to phenylalanine. Only the CDR3 DNA is retained, 48 bases long and in frame from the first base. CDR1 and CDR2 were assigned from the germline V gene as SGHAT and FQNNGV. The germline V and J ends show losses of 5 bases and 7 bases respectively, and no gene match explains 14 bases of the junction. Beyond the CDR3, the reference TRBV11-2 and TRBJ2-1 genes provide the residues; the full variable domain reads: EAGVAQSPRYKIIEKRQSVAFWCNPISGHATLYWYQQILGQGPKLLIQFQNNGVVDDSQLPKDRFSAERLKGVDSTLKIQPAKLEDSAVYLCASSLLGGSLGNEQFFGPGTRLTVL.